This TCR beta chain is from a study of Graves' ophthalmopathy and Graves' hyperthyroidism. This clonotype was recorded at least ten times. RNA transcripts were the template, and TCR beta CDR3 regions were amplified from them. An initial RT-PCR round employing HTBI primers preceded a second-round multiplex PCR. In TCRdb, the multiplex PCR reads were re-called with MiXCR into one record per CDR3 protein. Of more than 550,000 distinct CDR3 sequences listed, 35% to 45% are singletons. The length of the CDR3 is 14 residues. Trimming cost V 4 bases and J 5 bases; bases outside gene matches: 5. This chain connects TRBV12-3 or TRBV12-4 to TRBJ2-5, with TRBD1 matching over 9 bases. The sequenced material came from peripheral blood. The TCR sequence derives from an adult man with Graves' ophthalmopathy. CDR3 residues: CASSSQGARETQYF. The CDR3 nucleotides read TGTGCCAGCAGTTCACAGGGGGCTAGGGAGACCCAGTACTTC.